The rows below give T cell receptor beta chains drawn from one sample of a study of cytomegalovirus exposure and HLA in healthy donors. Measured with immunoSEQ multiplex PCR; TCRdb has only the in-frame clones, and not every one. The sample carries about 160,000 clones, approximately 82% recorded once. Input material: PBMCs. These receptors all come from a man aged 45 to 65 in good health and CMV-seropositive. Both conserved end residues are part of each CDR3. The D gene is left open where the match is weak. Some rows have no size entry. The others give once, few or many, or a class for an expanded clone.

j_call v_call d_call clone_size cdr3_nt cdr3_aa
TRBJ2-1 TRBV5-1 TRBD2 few TGCGCCAGCAGCCCCGGACCTAGCGGGGGGCTCAATGAGCAGTTCTTC CASSPGPSGGLNEQFF
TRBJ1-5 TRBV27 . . TGTGCCAGCAGTTTGGGCTTATATCAGCCCCAGCATTTT CASSLGLYQPQHF
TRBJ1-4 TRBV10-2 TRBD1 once TGCGCCAGCAGAGCCGACAGGGGAGGTGAAAAACTGTTTTTT CASRADRGGEKLFF
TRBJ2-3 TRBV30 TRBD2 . TGTGCCTGGAGTGTCCCGGGACTAGCGGCTACCACAGATACGCAGTATTTT CAWSVPGLAATTDTQYF
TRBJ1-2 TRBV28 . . TGTGCCAGCAGGGACAGCGCTAACTATGGCTACACCTTC CASRDSANYGYTF
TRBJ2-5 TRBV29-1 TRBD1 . TGCAGCGTTGTCCCTGACCCGGCAGGGGGCGTATGGACCCAGTACTTC CSVVPDPAGGVWTQYF
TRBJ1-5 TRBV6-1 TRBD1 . TGTGCCAGCAGTGCAGACAGGGGGCGAAATCAGCCCCAGCATTTT CASSADRGRNQPQHF
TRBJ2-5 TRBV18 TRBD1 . TGTGCCAGCTCAGAGACAGGGCTCCAAGAGACCCAGTACTTC CASSETGLQETQYF
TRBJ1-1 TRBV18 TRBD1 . TGTGCCAGCTCATCTCCCGGGACAGGGCAGACCACTGAAGCTTTCTTT CASSSPGTGQTTEAFF
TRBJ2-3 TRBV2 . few TGTGCCAGCTCCCCTCCCTTCACAGATACGCAGTATTTT CASSPPFTDTQYF
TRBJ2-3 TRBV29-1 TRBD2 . TGCAGCGTTGCGGGGACTAGAGGTTTCGATACGCAGTATTTT CSVAGTRGFDTQYF
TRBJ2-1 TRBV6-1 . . TGTGCCAGCAGTGCCCCCGGGATCAGCTCCTACAATGAGCAGTTCTTC CASSAPGISSYNEQFF
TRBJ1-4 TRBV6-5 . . TGTGCCAGCAGTTACCTTCTCGAGGCAAAACTGTTTTTT CASSYLLEAKLFF
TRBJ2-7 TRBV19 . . TGTGCCAGTAGTATAGGGCCGACCTACGAGCAGTACTTC CASSIGPTYEQYF
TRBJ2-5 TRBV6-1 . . TGTGCCAGCAGTGAAACAGGGCTAACCCAGTACTTC CASSETGLTQYF
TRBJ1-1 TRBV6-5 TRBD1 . TGTGCCAGCAGTCATACAGGGGGGAAAACTGAAGCTTTCTTT CASSHTGGKTEAFF
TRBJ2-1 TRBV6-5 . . TGTGCCAGCAGTTACTCGAACCCAGGGCCCAACAATGAGCAGTTCTTC CASSYSNPGPNNEQFF
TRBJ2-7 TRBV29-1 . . TGCAGCGTTGCGGGGGTGAGCTCCTACGAGCAGTACTTC CSVAGVSSYEQYF
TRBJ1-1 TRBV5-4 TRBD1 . TGTGCCAGCAGTTCCGGACAGGGGAGAGCTGAAGCTTTCTTT CASSSGQGRAEAFF
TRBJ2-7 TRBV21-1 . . TGTGCCAGTTCCCTTGACAGGGCGGAAAGCGAGCAGTACTTC CASSLDRAESEQYF
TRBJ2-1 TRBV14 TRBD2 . TGTGCCAGCAGCCAAGAGCGAAGCGGGAGTAGGTTCGATGAGCAGTTCTTC CASSQERSGSRFDEQFF
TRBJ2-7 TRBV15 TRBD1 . TGTGCCACCAGCAGAGATCGAAACAGGGGAATCTACGAGCAGTACTTC CATSRDRNRGIYEQYF
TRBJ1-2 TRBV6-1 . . TGTGCCAGCAGTGAATTAGGCAGGGTGGACTACACCTTC CASSELGRVDYTF
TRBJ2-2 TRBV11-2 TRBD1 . TGTGCCAGCAGGTACAGGGGGCTTCTGACCGGGGAGCTGTTTTTT CASRYRGLLTGELFF
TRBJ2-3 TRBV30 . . TGTGCCTGGAAGAGCGCCTTCACAGATACGCAGTATTTT CAWKSAFTDTQYF
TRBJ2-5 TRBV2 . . TGTGCCAGCAGTGAAGAGTGGGAGATTGGGGAGACCCAGTACTTC CASSEEWEIGETQYF
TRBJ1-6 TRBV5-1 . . TGCGCCAGCAGCGGGGGACTTCTCGAGGATTCACCCCTCCACTTT CASSGGLLEDSPLHF
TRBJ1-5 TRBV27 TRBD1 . TGTGCCAGCAGGCCAGGGGGGCATCAGCCCCAGCATTTT CASRPGGHQPQHF
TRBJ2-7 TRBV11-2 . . TGTGCCAGCAGCTCTAACAGGTTCTCCTACGAGCAGTACTTC CASSSNRFSYEQYF
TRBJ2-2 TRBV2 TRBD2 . TGTGCCAGCAGTGGACTAGCGGGGGGGCGGGTCACCGGGGAGCTGTTTTTT CASSGLAGGRVTGELFF
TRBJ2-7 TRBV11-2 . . TGTGCCAGCAGCATACGACAGGTTGCCTACGAGCAGTACTTC CASSIRQVAYEQYF
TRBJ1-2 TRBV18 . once TGTGCCAGCTCACCGCGGGACGGAACTAACTATGGCTACACCTTC CASSPRDGTNYGYTF
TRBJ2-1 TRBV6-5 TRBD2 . TGTGCCAGCCGACTAGCGGGGGGCTCCTACAATGAGCAGTTCTTC CASRLAGGSYNEQFF
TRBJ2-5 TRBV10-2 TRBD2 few TGCGCCAGCAGGGGACTAGCGGGAGGGTCACGGACCAACCAAGAGACCCAGTACTTC CASRGLAGGSRTNQETQYF
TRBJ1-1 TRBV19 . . TGTGCCAGTAGTATACAGGGGCGGAACACTGAAGCTTTCTTT CASSIQGRNTEAFF